The 26 T cell receptor beta chains below come from one sample, sequenced in a study of blood T cells in healthy people across ages. PCR was performed a second time for about 7 to 12 cycles using a sample-barcoded 5' primer and a J-beta primer mix. TCRdb analysed the 5' RACE reads with MiXCR anew, one entry per CDR3 protein. The table records 1.5 million to 2 million distinct CDR3 sequences, about 50% of them present only once. The sequenced sample consisted of blood. The source of these receptors is a woman between 40 and 50 years old in good health.

This clonotype was seen a few times. This chain connects TRBV12-3 or TRBV12-4 to TRBJ2-3; D call uncertain. The CDR3 loop spans 11 amino acids. Trimming removed 4 bases from V and 7 bases from J, with 6 bases in between. The CDR3 is CASSWRNTQYF. The CDR3 coding sequence is TGTGCCAGCAGTTGGAGAAATACGCAGTATTTT.

The chain joins TRBV5-1 to TRBJ1-1; no reliable D call. The CDR3 length is 15 residues. V was pared by 1 base and J by 1 base, with 11 bases between. CDR1 SGHRS and CDR2 YFSETQ come from the germline V gene. The CDR3, as DNA: TGCGCCAGCAGCTTGTGGGGAAAAGGGAACACTGAAGCTTTCTTT. This translates into CASSLWGKGNTEAFF.

The J gene is TRBJ2-5, the V gene TRBV7-9, with D perhaps TRBD2 (5 bases). Germline CDR1 reads SEHNR; CDR2 reads FQNEAQ (reference sequence). V was shortened by 4 bases and J by 4 bases, with 16 bases between the two germline ends. The CDR3 sequence is 15 residues long. The CDR3 protein is CASSSPSGIGETQYF. The CDR3 region has the DNA TGTGCCAGCAGCTCCCCCTCGGGGATTGGAGAGACCCAGTACTTC.

V is TRBV7-2 and J is TRBJ1-6, with unresolved D. The CDR3 length is 13 residues. From germline, CDR1 is SGHTA and CDR2 FQGNSA. V gave up 5 bases and J gave up 11 bases, with 13 bases separating them. The CDR3 protein is CASSPRGIPPLHF. For the CDR3, the DNA is TGTGCCAGCAGCCCACGCGGGATCCCACCCCTCCACTTT.

The chain combines TRBV2 with TRBJ2-7; TRBD2 matches 12 bases. This CDR3 spans 17 amino acids. Germline V gene lookup returns CDR1 SNHLY and CDR2 FYNNEI. V trimming: 4 bases; J trimming: 0 bases; junction bases outside the gene matches: 7. The chain's CDR3 is CASSVWTSGKTSYEQYF. The DNA for the CDR3 is TGTGCCAGCAGTGTTTGGACTAGCGGGAAAACCTCCTACGAGCAGTACTTC.

This clonotype has at least ten counts. The rearrangement uses TRBV29-1 and TRBJ2-1, with D possibly TRBD2 on 6 matching bases. The germline V gene has CDR1 SQVTM and CDR2 ANQGSEA. The CDR3 is 13 amino acids. Trimming took 7 bases from V and 5 from J, leaving 15 bases between them. The DNA for the CDR3 is TGCAGCGCTTTAGCGGCCCCGAACAATGAGCAGTTCTTC. Translated, it gives CSALAAPNNEQFF.

The chain couples TRBV6-5 to TRBJ2-1; D is unresolved. Trimming removed 4 bases from V and 3 bases from J, with 7 bases in between. Per germline, CDR1 MNHEY and CDR2 SVGAGI. This CDR3 is built from 13 residues. CDR3 sequence reads: CASSCGDYNEQFF. CDR3 DNA sequence: TGTGCCAGCAGTTGTGGGGACTACAATGAGCAGTTCTTC.

The rearrangement links TRBV5-1 to TRBJ1-5; D unresolved. V was trimmed by 0 bases and J by 5 bases, leaving 21 bases between them. CDR1 is SGHRS and CDR2 is YFSETQ in the germline V gene. The CDR3 has 18 amino acids. This chain's CDR3 is CASSLVLPIRLCDQPQHF. CDR3 bases: TGCGCCAGCAGCTTGGTTCTCCCTATCCGGTTATGCGATCAGCCCCAGCATTTT.

This clonotype was seen more than once but under ten times. The chain uses TRBV19 and TRBJ2-5; TRBD1 is a possible D gene (6 bases). The CDR3 length is 13 residues. Between the trimmed V and J ends, which lost 7 bases and 2 bases, there was a span of 11 bases. Germline CDR1 and CDR2: LNHDA and SQIVND (reference sequence). This CDR3 is CASKRTVQETQYF. The CDR3 DNA is TGTGCCAGTAAAAGGACAGTTCAAGAGACCCAGTACTTC.

This clonotype was detected only a few times. The chain has TRBV25-1 and TRBJ1-4; TRBD1 agrees at 10 bases. The germline gives CDR1 MGHDK, CDR2 SYGVNS. The V gene end was trimmed by 3 bases and the J gene end by 6 bases; junction bases not matched to a gene: 10. The CDR3 runs to 17 residues. CDR3 loop: CASSDLTGGGMDEKLFF. In DNA form, the CDR3 reads TGTGCCAGCAGTGACCTGACAGGGGGCGGGATGGATGAAAAACTGTTTTTT.

This clonotype was seen a few times. The chain recombines TRBV13 with TRBJ2-1; the D gene is possibly TRBD1 (6 bases). The CDR3 length is 15 residues. V lost 0 bases and J 5 bases, leaving 11 bases between the germline ends. The germline CDR1 and CDR2 sequences are PRHDT and FYEKMQ (reference sequence). CDR3 residues: CASSLGDRYDNEQFF. Written as DNA, the CDR3 is TGTGCCAGCAGCTTAGGAGACAGGTACGACAATGAGCAGTTCTTC.

This clonotype was counted only a few times. This chain uses TRBV28 with TRBJ1-5; D unresolved. V was cut by 8 bases and J by 1 base, with 12 bases left in between. The CDR3 totals 14 residues. From germline, CDR1 is MDHEN and CDR2 SYDVKM. CDR3 nucleotide sequence: TGTGCCAGCTGCACGCCGGAGAGCAATCAGCCCCAGCATTTT. This translates into CASCTPESNQPQHF.

This clonotype was counted a few times. The chain joins TRBV20-1 to TRBJ2-7, with D unresolved. Looked up from germline, CDR1 is DFQATT and CDR2 is SNEGSKA (reference sequence). V was trimmed by 0 bases and J by 5 bases, leaving 11 bases between them. This CDR3 spans 13 amino acids. The CDR3 region is CSAREAQSDEQYF. As DNA, the CDR3 is TGCAGTGCTAGAGAAGCCCAGTCCGACGAGCAGTACTTC.

This clonotype was seen only a few times. The V gene is TRBV27, the J gene TRBJ2-7, with 14 nucleotides matching TRBD2. Germline loops: CDR1 MNHEY, CDR2 SMNVEV (reference sequence). V shed 3 bases, J shed 6 bases, and the junction held 7 bases outside the gene matches. The CDR3 covers 16 residues. In DNA form, the CDR3 reads TGTGCCAGCAGTTTGGGGACTAGCGGGGGCCTTGGCGAGCAGTACTTC. Its translation is CASSLGTSGGLGEQYF.

This clonotype showed up just a few times. V and J are TRBV27 and TRBJ2-5; D unresolved. The DNA end lines up better with TRBJ2-7; the J call may be wrong. Germline lookup yields CDR1 MNHEY and CDR2 SMNVEV (reference sequence). The CDR3 has 13 residues. The CDR3 DNA sequence: TGTGCCAGCAGTTTATACAGAGACTACGAGCAGTACTTC. Its protein is CASSLYRDYEQYF.

V usage is TRBV20-1 and J usage is TRBJ1-1; D is uncertain. This CDR3 spans 14 amino acids. V was cut by 0 bases and J by 1 base, with 9 bases left in between. CDR1 is DFQATT, CDR2 SNEGSKA, per germline (reference sequence). DNA for the CDR3: TGCAGTGCTAGAGATAAGTTAGCGAACACTGAAGCTTTCTTT. This sequence encodes CSARDKLANTEAFF.

This chain joins TRBV4-3 and TRBJ2-3; 8 positions match TRBD1. CDR3 size: 16 residues. Germline V gene sequence: CDR1 LGHNA, CDR2 YSLEER. V was pared by 1 base and J by 2 bases, with 5 bases of the junction left unmatched. The CDR3 spells CASSQGQGWATDTQYF. CDR3 nucleotide sequence: TGCGCCAGCAGCCAAGGACAGGGGTGGGCCACAGATACGCAGTATTTT.

V usage is TRBV20-1 and J usage is TRBJ1-5, with 7 bases lining up with TRBD1. Germline values: CDR1 DFQATT, CDR2 SNEGSKA (reference sequence). Unmatched junction bases numbered 6, after V lost 1 base and J lost 3 bases. This CDR3 comprises 15 residues. The CDR3 sequence is CSARVSTGYNQPQHF. CDR3 DNA sequence: TGCAGTGCTAGAGTGTCGACAGGGTACAATCAGCCCCAGCATTTT.

This chain uses TRBV7-2 with TRBJ1-6, with D perhaps matching TRBD1 (6 bases). CDR1 is SGHTA and CDR2 is FQGNSA in the germline V gene. V lost 5 bases, J lost 8 bases, and 16 bases lay in between. The CDR3 runs to 15 residues. The CDR3 nucleotides are TGTGCCAGCAGCCCCCGAGTGGGGGCGGATTCACCCCTCCACTTT. Translated, it gives CASSPRVGADSPLHF.

A single count supports this clonotype. This chain uses TRBV2 with TRBJ2-7, with D hard to call. In germline, CDR1 is SNHLY, CDR2 FYNNEI. Trimming removed 9 bases from V and 4 bases from J, with 16 bases in between. This CDR3 has 13 amino acids. CDR3 sequence reads: CASRLGPRYEQYF. The CDR3 bases are TGTGCCAGTCGCCTAGGGCCGAGGTACGAGCAGTACTTC.

There are a few counts of this clonotype. V gene TRBV29-1 combines with J gene TRBJ1-2, with 10 positions matching TRBD1. This CDR3 comprises 14 residues. CDR1 is SQVTM, CDR2 ANQGSEA, per germline. The V segment lost 7 bases and the J segment 4 bases; nucleotides outside the gene matches: 9. The CDR3 DNA reads as TGCAGCGCCGCGGGACAGGGGACTTTCTATGGCTACACCTTC. It yields the protein CSAAGQGTFYGYTF.

V is TRBV13 and J is TRBJ2-3; a possible D gene is TRBD1 (6 bases). CDR3 size: 12 residues. The germline gives CDR1 PRHDT, CDR2 FYEKMQ (reference sequence). V lost 8 bases to trimming and J lost 5 bases, with 11 bases between them. CDR3 bases: TGTGCCAGCTGCCAGGGGATAGATACGCAGTATTTT. This sequence encodes CASCQGIDTQYF.

The chain links TRBV4-3 to TRBJ1-2; D is ambiguous. With 4 bases removed from V and 1 base from J, the gap between germline ends came to 10 bases. This CDR3 is 14 amino acids long. In germline, CDR1 is LGHNA, CDR2 YSLEER. The CDR3 region is CASSRKTGNYGYTF. The CDR3 nucleotides read TGCGCCAGCAGCCGGAAGACGGGTAACTATGGCTACACCTTC.

The chain links TRBV28 to TRBJ2-3; TRBD1 aligns across 7 bases. V was pared by 10 bases and J by 0 bases, with 7 bases of the junction left unmatched. The CDR3 covers 14 residues. Germline V gene lookup returns CDR1 MDHEN and CDR2 SYDVKM. The CDR3 DNA reads TGTGCCACCAACCGGGACAGCAGCACAGATACGCAGTATTTT. Translation gives CATNRDSSTDTQYF.

This chain connects TRBV24-1 to TRBJ2-5; 9 positions match TRBD1. The CDR3 length is 17 residues. The V gene end was trimmed by 4 bases and the J gene end by 0 bases; junction bases not matched to a gene: 8. The germline V gene encodes CDR1 KGHDR and CDR2 SFDVKD. CDR3 sequence: CATSDAPGTGNQETQYF. The CDR3 nucleotides read TGTGCCACCAGTGACGCACCCGGGACAGGGAACCAAGAGACCCAGTACTTC.

The gene calls are TRBV9 and TRBJ1-1; no definite D call. The germline V gene encodes CDR1 SGDLS and CDR2 YYNGEE. V shed 3 bases and J shed 3 bases, with 12 bases lying between them. The CDR3 is 14 residues long. The CDR3 loop reads CASSAHSWDTEAFF. CDR3 coding DNA: TGTGCCAGCAGCGCTCATTCCTGGGACACTGAAGCTTTCTTT.